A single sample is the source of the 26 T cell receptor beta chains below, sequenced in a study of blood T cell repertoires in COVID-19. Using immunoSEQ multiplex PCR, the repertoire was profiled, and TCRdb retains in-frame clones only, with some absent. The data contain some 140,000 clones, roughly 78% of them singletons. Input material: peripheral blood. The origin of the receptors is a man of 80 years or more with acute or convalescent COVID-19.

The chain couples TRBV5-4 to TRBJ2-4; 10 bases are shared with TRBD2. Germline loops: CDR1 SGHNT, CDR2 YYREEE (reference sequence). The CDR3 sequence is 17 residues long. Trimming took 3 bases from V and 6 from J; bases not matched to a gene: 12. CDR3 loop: CASSSGIAGGMGNIQYF. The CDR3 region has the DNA TGTGCCAGCAGCTCGGGAATAGCGGGGGGCATGGGAAACATTCAGTACTTC.

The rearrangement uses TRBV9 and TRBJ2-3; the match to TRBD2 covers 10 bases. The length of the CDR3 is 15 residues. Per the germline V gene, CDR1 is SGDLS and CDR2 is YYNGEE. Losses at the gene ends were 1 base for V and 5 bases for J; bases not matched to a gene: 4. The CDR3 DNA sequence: TGTGCCAGCAGCGTACCTAGCGGGGGTAGAGATACGCAGTATTTT. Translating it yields CASSVPSGGRDTQYF.

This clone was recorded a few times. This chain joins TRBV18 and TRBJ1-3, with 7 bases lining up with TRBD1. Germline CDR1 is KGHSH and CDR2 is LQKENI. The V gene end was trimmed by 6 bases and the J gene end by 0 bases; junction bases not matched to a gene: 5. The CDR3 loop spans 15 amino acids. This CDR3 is CASSTRDSSGNTIYF. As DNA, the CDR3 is TGTGCCAGCTCTACCCGGGACAGCTCTGGAAACACCATATATTTT. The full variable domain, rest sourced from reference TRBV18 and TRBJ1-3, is NAGVMQNPRHLVRRRGQEARLRCSPMKGHSHVYWYRQLPEEGLKFMVYLQKENIIDESGMPKERFSAEFPKEGPSILRIQQVVRGDSAAYFCASSTRDSSGNTIYFGEGSWLTVV.

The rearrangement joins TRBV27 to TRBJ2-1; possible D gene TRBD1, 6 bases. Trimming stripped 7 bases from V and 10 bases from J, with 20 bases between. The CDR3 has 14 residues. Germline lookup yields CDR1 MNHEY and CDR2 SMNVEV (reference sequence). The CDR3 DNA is TGTGCCAGCAATTGGGGGCCGGGCTTGGGGGAGCAGTTCTTC. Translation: CASNWGPGLGEQFF.

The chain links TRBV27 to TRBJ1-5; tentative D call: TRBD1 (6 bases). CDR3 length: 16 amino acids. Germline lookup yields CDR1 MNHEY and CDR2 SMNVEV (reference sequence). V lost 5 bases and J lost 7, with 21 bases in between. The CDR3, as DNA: TGTGCCAGCAGTGGAGACCTCTCAGGGGCTCGACAGCCCCAGCATTTT. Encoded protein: CASSGDLSGARQPQHF.

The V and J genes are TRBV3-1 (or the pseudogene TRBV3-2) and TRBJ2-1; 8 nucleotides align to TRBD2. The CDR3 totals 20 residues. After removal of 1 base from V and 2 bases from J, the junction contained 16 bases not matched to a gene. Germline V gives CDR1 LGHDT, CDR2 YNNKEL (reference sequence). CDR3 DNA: TGTGCCAGCAGCCAAGGAAGAGGACTACGCGGGGGGATTGCCTACAATGAGCAGTTCTTC. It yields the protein CASSQGRGLRGGIAYNEQFF.

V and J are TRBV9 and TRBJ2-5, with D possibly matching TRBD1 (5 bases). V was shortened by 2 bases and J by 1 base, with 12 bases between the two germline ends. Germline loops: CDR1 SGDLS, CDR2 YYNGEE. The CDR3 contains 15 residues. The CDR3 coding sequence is TGTGCCAGCAGCGTTCAGACAGACTCCCAAGAGACCCAGTACTTC. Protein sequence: CASSVQTDSQETQYF.

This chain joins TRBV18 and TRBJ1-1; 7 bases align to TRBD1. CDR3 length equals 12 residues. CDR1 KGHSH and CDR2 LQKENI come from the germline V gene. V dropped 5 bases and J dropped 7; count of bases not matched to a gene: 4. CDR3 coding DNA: TGTGCCAGCTCATCTACAGGGGATGAAGCTTTCTTT. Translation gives CASSSTGDEAFF.

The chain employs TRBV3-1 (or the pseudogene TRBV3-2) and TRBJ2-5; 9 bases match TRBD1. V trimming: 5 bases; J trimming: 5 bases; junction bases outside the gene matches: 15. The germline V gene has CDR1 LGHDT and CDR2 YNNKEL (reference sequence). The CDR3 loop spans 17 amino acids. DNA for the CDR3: TGTGCCAGCAGCATCCCCCCGTGGACAGGGGAATGGGAGACCCAGTACTTC. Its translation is CASSIPPWTGEWETQYF.

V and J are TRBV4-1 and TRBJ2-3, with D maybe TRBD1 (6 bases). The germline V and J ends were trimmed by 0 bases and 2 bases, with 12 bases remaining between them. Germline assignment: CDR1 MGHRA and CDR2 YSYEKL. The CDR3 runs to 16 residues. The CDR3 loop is CASSQDLGANTDTQYF. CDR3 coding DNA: TGCGCCAGCAGCCAAGATTTGGGGGCTAACACAGATACGCAGTATTTT.

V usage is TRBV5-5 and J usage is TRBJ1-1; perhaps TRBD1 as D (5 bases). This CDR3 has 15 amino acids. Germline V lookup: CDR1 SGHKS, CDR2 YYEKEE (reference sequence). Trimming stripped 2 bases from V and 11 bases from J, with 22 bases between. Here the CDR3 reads CASSFPEGQALVAFF. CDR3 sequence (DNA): TGTGCCAGCAGCTTCCCGGAGGGGCAGGCGTTGGTGGCTTTCTTT.

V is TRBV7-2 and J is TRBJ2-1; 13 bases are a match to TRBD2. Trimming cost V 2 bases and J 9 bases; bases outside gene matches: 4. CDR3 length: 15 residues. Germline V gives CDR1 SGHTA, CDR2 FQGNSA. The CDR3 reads CASSLTSGGGGEQFF. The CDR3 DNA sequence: TGTGCCAGCAGCTTAACTAGCGGGGGGGGTGGTGAGCAGTTCTTC.

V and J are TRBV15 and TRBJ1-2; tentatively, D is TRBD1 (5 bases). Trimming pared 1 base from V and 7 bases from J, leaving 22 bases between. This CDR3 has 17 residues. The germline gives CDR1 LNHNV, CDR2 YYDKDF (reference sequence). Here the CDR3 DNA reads TGTGCCACCAGCAGAGGTCATCCGGTGGAGGGGAGGGGTGGCTACACCTTC. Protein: CATSRGHPVEGRGGYTF.

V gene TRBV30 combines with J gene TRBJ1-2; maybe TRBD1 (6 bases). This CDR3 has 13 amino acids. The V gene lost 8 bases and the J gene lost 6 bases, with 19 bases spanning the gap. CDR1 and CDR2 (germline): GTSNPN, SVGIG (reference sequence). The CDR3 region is CAGRKTGFDGYTF. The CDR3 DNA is TGTGCCGGCCGAAAGACAGGTTTCGATGGCTACACCTTC.

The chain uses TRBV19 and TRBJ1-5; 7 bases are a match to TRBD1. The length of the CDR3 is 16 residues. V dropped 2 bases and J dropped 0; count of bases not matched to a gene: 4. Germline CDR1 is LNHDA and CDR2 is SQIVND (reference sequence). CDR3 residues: CASSIWDSYSNQPQHF. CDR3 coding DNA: TGTGCCAGTAGTATATGGGACAGTTATAGCAATCAGCCCCAGCATTTT.

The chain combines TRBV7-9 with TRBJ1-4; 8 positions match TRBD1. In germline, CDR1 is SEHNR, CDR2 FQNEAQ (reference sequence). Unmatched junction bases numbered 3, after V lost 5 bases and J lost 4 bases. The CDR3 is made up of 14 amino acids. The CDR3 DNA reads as TGTGCCAGCAGCGCAACAGGGGGTAATGAAAAACTGTTTTTT. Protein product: CASSATGGNEKLFF.

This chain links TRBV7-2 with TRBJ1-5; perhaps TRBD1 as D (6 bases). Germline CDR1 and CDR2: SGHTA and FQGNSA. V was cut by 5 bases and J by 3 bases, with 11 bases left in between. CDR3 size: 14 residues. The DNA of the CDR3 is TGTGCCAGCAGCCCGGGGGGGCCCAATCAGCCCCAGCATTTT. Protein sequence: CASSPGGPNQPQHF.

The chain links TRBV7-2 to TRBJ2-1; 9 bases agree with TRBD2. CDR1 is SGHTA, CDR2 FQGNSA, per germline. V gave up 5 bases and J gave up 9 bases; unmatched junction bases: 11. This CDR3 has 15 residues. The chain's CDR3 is CASSPPGLAVGEQFF. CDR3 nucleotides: TGTGCCAGCAGCCCTCCGGGACTAGCTGTCGGTGAGCAGTTCTTC.

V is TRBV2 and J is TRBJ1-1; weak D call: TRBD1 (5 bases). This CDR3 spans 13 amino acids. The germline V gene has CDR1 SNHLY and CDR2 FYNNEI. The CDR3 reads CAKRVGERTEAFF. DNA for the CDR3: TGTGCAAAGCGGGTAGGGGAACGCACTGAAGCTTTCTTT.

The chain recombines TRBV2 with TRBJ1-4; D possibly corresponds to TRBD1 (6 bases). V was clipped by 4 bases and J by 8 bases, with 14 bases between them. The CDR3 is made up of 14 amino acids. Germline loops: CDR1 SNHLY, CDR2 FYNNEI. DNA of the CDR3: TGTGCCAGCAGTGCACAGGGTTCGAAGGAAAAACTGTTTTTT. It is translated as CASSAQGSKEKLFF.

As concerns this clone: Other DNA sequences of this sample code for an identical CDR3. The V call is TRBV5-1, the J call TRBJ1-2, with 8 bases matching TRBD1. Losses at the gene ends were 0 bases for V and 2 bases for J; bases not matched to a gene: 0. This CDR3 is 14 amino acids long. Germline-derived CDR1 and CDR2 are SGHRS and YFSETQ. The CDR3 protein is CASSLGQGNYGYTF. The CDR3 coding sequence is TGCGCCAGCAGCTTGGGACAGGGGAACTATGGCTACACCTTC. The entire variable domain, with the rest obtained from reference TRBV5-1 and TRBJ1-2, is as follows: KAGVTQTPRYLIKTRGQQVTLSCSPISGHRSVSWYQQTPGQGLQFLFEYFSETQRNKGNFPGRFSGRQFSNSRSEMNVSTLELGDSALYLCASSLGQGNYGYTFGSGTRLTVV.

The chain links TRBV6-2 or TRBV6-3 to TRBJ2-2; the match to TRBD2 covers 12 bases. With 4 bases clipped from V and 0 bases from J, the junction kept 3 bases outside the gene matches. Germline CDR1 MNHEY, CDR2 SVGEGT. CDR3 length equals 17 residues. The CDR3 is CASSFASGGANTGELFF. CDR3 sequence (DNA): TGTGCCAGCAGTTTCGCTAGCGGGGGGGCGAACACCGGGGAGCTGTTTTTT.

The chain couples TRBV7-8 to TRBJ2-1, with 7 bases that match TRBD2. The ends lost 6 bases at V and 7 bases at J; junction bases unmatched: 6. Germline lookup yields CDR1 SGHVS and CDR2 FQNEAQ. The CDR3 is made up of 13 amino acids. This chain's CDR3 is CASSPGLVNEQFF. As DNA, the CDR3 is TGTGCCAGCAGTCCTGGACTAGTTAATGAGCAGTTCTTC.

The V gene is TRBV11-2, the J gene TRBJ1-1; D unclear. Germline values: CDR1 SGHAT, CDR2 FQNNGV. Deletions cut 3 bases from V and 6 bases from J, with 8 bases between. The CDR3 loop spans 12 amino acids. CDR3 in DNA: TGTGCCAGCAGCTTGAGGGAGGCTGAAGCTTTCTTT. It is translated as CASSLREAEAFF.

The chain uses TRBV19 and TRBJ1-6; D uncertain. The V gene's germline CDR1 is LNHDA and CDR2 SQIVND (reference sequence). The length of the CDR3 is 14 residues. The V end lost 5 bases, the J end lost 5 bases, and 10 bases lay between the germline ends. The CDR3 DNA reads TGTGCCAGTAGTCCCGGGTCCAATAATTCACCCCTCCACTTT. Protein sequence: CASSPGSNNSPLHF.

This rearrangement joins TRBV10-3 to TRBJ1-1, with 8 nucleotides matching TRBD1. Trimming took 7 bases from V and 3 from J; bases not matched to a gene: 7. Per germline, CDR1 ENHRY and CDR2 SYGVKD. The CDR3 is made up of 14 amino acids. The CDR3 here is CAITRTGSDTEAFF. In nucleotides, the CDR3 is TGTGCCATCACCCGGACAGGGTCGGACACTGAAGCTTTCTTT.